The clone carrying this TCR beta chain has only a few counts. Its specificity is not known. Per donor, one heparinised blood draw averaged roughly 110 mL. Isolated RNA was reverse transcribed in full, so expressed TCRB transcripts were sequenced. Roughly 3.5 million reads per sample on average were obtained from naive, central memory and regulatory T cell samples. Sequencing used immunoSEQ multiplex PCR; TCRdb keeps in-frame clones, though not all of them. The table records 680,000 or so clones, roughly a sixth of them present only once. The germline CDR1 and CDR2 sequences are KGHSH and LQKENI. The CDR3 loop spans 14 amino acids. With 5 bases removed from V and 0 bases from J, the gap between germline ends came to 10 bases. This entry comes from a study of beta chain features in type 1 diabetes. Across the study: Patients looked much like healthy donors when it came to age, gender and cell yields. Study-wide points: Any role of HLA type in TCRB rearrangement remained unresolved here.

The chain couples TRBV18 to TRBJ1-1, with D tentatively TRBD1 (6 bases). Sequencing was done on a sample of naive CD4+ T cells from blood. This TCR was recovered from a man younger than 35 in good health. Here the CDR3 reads CASSTGNMNTEAFF. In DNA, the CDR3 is TGTGCCAGCTCAACAGGGAACATGAACACTGAAGCTTTCTTT.